This record concerns one T cell receptor (beta chain) sequence. Its antigen is not identified. From germline, CDR1 is SNHLY and CDR2 FYNNEI. J gave up 8 bases and V 8 bases, and 11 bases lay outside the gene matches. The CDR3 spans 13 residues. This entry belongs to a study of blood T cells in healthy people across ages. General study points: More naive CD4+ cells and higher diversity were found in long-lived than in aged donors.

Next came a second PCR, run for about 7 to 12 cycles, which used a sample-barcoded 5' primer along with a J-beta primer mix. Via MiXCR, TCRdb re-called the 5' RACE reads, giving one row per CDR3 protein. The table lists roughly 1,500,000 distinct CDR3 sequences, 35% to 45% of them singletons. The chain joins TRBV2 to TRBJ1-1; the match to TRBD1 covers 7 bases. This TCR was recovered from a woman aged 18-29 years in good health. Sample: blood. In DNA form, the CDR3 reads TGTGCCAGCGTTGAGGACAGGCCGACCGAAGCTTTCTTT. Protein: CASVEDRPTEAFF.